Sequencing of this T cell receptor (beta chain) was carried out in a study of patients and donors after allogeneic stem cell transplantation. TCRdb re-analysed the RT-PCR reads in MiXCR, keeping a single row per CDR3 protein. This repertoire shows tens of thousands of distinct CDR3 sequences, 4% to 5% found once; its top ten account for 2.6%. In this sample, this clonotype turned up many times. V was pared by 4 bases and J by 5 bases, with 20 bases between. The CDR3 consists of 16 residues. Germline V gene lookup returns CDR1 SGHDT and CDR2 YYEEEE. The sample consisted of blood, either unsorted or a sorted T cell fraction (not recorded which). The receptor's source is a human donor who was either an allogeneic HSCT recipient or a stem cell or donor lymphocyte infusion donor (not recorded which). It is not recorded whose cells these are; they may come from a transplant donor. The chain links TRBV5-6 to TRBJ2-3; a weak D match, TRBD2 (5 bases). As DNA, the CDR3 is TGTGCCAGCAGCCGCACCGGGCTAGCCCTTATAGATACGCAGTATTTT. As protein: CASSRTGLALIDTQYF.